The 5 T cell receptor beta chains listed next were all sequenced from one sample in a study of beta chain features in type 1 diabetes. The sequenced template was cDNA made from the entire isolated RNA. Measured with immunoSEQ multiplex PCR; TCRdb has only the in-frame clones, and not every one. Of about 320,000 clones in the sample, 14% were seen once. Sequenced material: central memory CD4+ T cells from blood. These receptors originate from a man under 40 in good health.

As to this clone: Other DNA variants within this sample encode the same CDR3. The CDR3 DNA reads as TGTGCCAGCAGCTTAGCAGGCGGTAGTGAGCAGTTCTTC. Its translation: CASSLAGGSEQFF. This chain joins TRBV7-2 and TRBJ2-1; D unresolved. The CDR3 runs to 13 residues. In germline, CDR1 is SGHTA, CDR2 FQGNSA. V was trimmed by 0 bases and J by 9 bases, leaving 9 bases between them.

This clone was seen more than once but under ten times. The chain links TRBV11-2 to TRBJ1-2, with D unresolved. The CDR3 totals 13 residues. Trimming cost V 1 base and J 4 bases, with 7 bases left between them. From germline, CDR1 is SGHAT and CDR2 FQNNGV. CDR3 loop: CASSLVQLYGYTF. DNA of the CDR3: TGTGCCAGCAGCTTAGTACAGCTCTATGGCTACACCTTC.

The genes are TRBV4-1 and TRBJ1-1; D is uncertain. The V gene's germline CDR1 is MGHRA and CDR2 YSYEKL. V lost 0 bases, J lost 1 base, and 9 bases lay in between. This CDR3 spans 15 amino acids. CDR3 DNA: TGCGCCAGCAGCCAAGACACGATAGCGAACACTGAAGCTTTCTTT. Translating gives CASSQDTIANTEAFF.

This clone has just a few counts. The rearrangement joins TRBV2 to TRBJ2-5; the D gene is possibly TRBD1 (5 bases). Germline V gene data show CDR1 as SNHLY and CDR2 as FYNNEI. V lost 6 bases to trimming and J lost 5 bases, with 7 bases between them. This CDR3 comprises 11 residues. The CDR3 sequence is CASSPGETQYF. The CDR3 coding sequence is TGTGCCAGCAGCCCAGGGGAGACCCAGTACTTC.

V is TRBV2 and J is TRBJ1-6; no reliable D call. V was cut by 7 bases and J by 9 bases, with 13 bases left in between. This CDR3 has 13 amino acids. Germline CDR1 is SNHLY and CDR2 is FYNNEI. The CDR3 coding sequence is TGTGCCAGCACTGTCCGGGAGATTTCACCCCTCCACTTT. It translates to CASTVREISPLHF.